This T cell receptor beta chain derives from a study of human T cells and chemical hapten exposure. Study at large: Chiefly women, the patients showed alopecia areata, totalis or universalis.

This clonotype has ten or more counts. No antigen is known for it. Study conclusions and caveats: Expanded TCR counts at PT1 were positively correlated with the patch test score. Sensitizing with DPC caused no change in TCRs above 1 in 1000 frequency.

TCRdb re-derived calls from the RACE reads in MiXCR, one entry per CDR3 protein. The sample lists approximately 320,000 distinct CDR3 sequences, around 5% occurring once. The CDR3 consists of 14 residues. Per the germline V gene, CDR1 is KGHSH and CDR2 is LQKENI. Deletions cut 2 bases from V and 6 bases from J, with 11 bases between. The time point here: pre-sensitization, week 0. Treatment reported: therapeutic diphenylcyclopropenone sensitization with weekly scalp DPC. The clonotype was recovered from a woman younger than 35 with alopecia areata. Some clones in this sample may be carry-over from other donors' samples. The sequences come from whole blood, collected in connection with sensitization to the hapten diphenylcyclopropenone (DPC). This rearrangement joins TRBV18 to TRBJ1-5, with a weak D call TRBD1 (5 bases). This chain's CDR3 is CASSPGPGTQPQHF. CDR3 in DNA: TGTGCCAGCTCACCAGGGCCAGGGACTCAGCCCCAGCATTTT.